This TCR beta chain was observed in a study of Ad26.COV2.S vaccination and SARS-CoV-2 variants. Study-wide context: Recipients of Ad26.COV2.S got it intramuscularly, once or twice 56 days apart. Notes on the study in general: The TCR-based breadth and depth measures might underestimate overall T cell responses. Vaccinated and placebo-treated recipients had similar non-spike TCR breadth.

Treatment denoted: 15 to 20 received Ad26.COV2.S at low or high dose, single or two shots; several received placebo; per-sample allocation not given. Each sample was drawn 63 days after the first injection (of vaccine or placebo). Assay used: immunoSEQ multiplex PCR; TCRdb lists only in-frame clones, some missing. The sample yields more than 250,000 clones, 87% seen once. Points on this clone: The antigen is unknown.

Sequencing used peripheral blood, obtained in a trial of Ad26.COV2.S vaccine versus placebo. The receptor's source is a person between 18 and 60 years old who received the Ad26.COV2.S COVID-19 vaccine or a placebo.

The CDR3 reads CASSDRVNQPQHF. The CDR3 DNA follows: TGTGCCAGTAGTGACAGGGTGAATCAGCCCCAGCATTTT. The chain has TRBV19 and TRBJ1-5, with 7 positions matching TRBD1. The length of the CDR3 is 13 residues. Germline CDR1 reads LNHDA; CDR2 reads SQIVND (reference sequence). The V segment lost 5 bases and the J segment 4 bases; nucleotides outside the gene matches: 2. The full variable domain, its missing parts supplied by reference TRBV19 and TRBJ1-5, is DGGITQSPKYLFRKEGQNVTLSCEQNLNHDAMYWYRQDPGQGLRLIYYSQIVNDFQKGDIAEGYSVSREKKESFPLTVTSAQKNPTAFYLCASSDRVNQPQHFGDGTRLSIL.